Listed below are T cell receptor beta chains from one sample, sequenced in a study of cytomegalovirus exposure and HLA in healthy donors. Profiling relied on immunoSEQ multiplex PCR, and the TCRdb table lists in-frame clones only, not all of them. Found here are 140,000 to 150,000 clones, 60% to 80% of them singletons; the top ten hold 1.5% to 2%. The sequenced material came from PBMCs. Receptors originate from a woman aged 25 to 39 in good health and CMV-seronegative. Each CDR3 is given with its conserved first and last residue. The D gene is left open where the match is weak. A row's size may be missing; if present it is once, few, many or a size class.

size	J	V	D	DNA	CDR3
few	TRBJ2-7	TRBV5-4	NA	TGTGCCAGCAGCTTAACAGGGAATTACGAGCAGTACTTC	CASSLTGNYEQYF
NA	TRBJ1-1	TRBV30	TRBD1	TGTGCCTGGAGTTGGGCAGGGGGGACTGAAGCTTTCTTT	CAWSWAGGTEAFF
NA	TRBJ2-7	TRBV10-2	NA	TGCGCCAGCAGTGAGCAGGGTTTAGAGCAGTACTTC	CASSEQGLEQYF
NA	TRBJ2-5	TRBV15	NA	TGTGCCACCAGCAGATACAGGGTTTCGGAGACCCAGTACTTC	CATSRYRVSETQYF
NA	TRBJ1-1	TRBV7-8	NA	TGTGCCAGCAGCCGGATCAAAACCTACAGAGAGACCCCCTTGAACACTGAAGCTTTCTTT	CASSRIKTYRETPLNTEAFF
NA	TRBJ2-3	TRBV6-5	NA	TGTGCCAGCAGTTACTCCCGGGATTCGGCAGATACGCAGTATTTT	CASSYSRDSADTQYF
NA	TRBJ2-5	TRBV10-3	NA	TGTGCCATCAGTGACCTAGAGACCCAGTACTTC	CAISDLETQYF
few	TRBJ1-2	TRBV19	NA	TGTGCCAGTAGTATCCGACAGGCCCCCAGTGGCTACACCTTC	CASSIRQAPSGYTF
NA	TRBJ2-7	TRBV2	TRBD1	TGTGCCAGCAGTTCCGGGACAGGACTCTACGAGCAGTACTTC	CASSSGTGLYEQYF
NA	TRBJ2-6	TRBV7-9	NA	TGTGCCAGCAGTCATAGGGGTTCTGGGGCCAACGTCCTGACTTTC	CASSHRGSGANVLTF
NA	TRBJ1-5	TRBV19	TRBD1	TGTGCCAGTAGTACATCCGGGACAGGCAATCAGCCCCAGCATTTT	CASSTSGTGNQPQHF
NA	TRBJ1-2	TRBV19	TRBD1	TGTGCCAGTAGTTCAAGGACAGGGCACTATGGCTACACCTTC	CASSSRTGHYGYTF
NA	TRBJ2-7	TRBV9	NA	TGTGCCAGCAGCGCCACCCGGGACACCCCCTACGAGCAGTACTTC	CASSATRDTPYEQYF
NA	TRBJ1-2	TRBV5-4	NA	TGTGCCAGCAGCTTTCCCGACCTGGGCGGCTACACCTTC	CASSFPDLGGYTF
NA	TRBJ2-2	TRBV6-5	TRBD1	TGTGCCAGCAGTTACGCCAGGGGGCGAACCGGGGAGCTGTTTTTT	CASSYARGRTGELFF
once	TRBJ2-7	TRBV5-1	NA	TGCGCCAGCAGCTCCAGGGTCGTCGACGAGCAGTACTTC	CASSSRVVDEQYF
once	TRBJ2-5	TRBV5-8	TRBD2	TGTGCCAGCAGCCCAGGACTAGCGGGGGTTTTAGAGACCCAGTACTTC	CASSPGLAGVLETQYF
NA	TRBJ2-5	TRBV2	NA	TGTGCCAGCAGGGGGGGTAGAGGTCTCCAAGAGACCCAGTACTTC	CASRGGRGLQETQYF
NA	TRBJ2-7	TRBV5-1	TRBD1	TGCGCCAGCAGCTGGGGGACAGGGACCTACGAGCAGTACTTC	CASSWGTGTYEQYF
NA	TRBJ2-3	TRBV15	NA	TGTGCCACCAGCCCAGGGTCAAGCACAGATACGCAGTATTTT	CATSPGSSTDTQYF
NA	TRBJ1-5	TRBV9	NA	TGTGCCAGCAGCGTAGGCACAGGGTTCAATCAGCCCCAGCATTTT	CASSVGTGFNQPQHF
NA	TRBJ1-2	TRBV19	TRBD1	TGTGCCAGTAGATCTAGGACAGGGTGGGACTATGGCTACACCTTC	CASRSRTGWDYGYTF
NA	TRBJ1-2	TRBV27	NA	TGTGCCAGCAGTTTCGTGCAGGGAAATGGCTACACCTTC	CASSFVQGNGYTF
NA	TRBJ1-2	TRBV6-1	TRBD1	TGTGCCAGCGGACAGGGGGCCGTCGGCTACACCTTC	CASGQGAVGYTF
NA	TRBJ2-7	TRBV29-1	TRBD1	TGCAGCGTTCAGGGGGCGAGGTACGAGCAGTACTTC	CSVQGARYEQYF
NA	TRBJ1-1	TRBV9	TRBD1	TGTGCCAGCAGCGTTCCGACAGGGGGTAACACTGAAGCTTTCTTT	CASSVPTGGNTEAFF
NA	TRBJ2-3	TRBV7-2	NA	TGTGCCAGCAGCGTCAGACCCCCCGGGGGGACACTCACAGATACGCAGTATTTT	CASSVRPPGGTLTDTQYF
NA	TRBJ2-3	TRBV11-2	NA	TGTGCCAGCAGCTTTCAGGGTGCGACAGATACGCAGTATTTT	CASSFQGATDTQYF
NA	TRBJ1-2	TRBV6-6	TRBD1	TGTGCCAGCAGTTACCTGGATCCATTGACAGGGGCCGGCTACACCTTC	CASSYLDPLTGAGYTF
NA	TRBJ2-3	TRBV18	NA	TGTGCCAGCTCACGGGGGGGGGCCACAGATACGCAGTATTTT	CASSRGGATDTQYF
few	TRBJ1-2	TRBV19	NA	TGTGCCAGTAGGTTTCGGTATGGCTACACCTTC	CASRFRYGYTF